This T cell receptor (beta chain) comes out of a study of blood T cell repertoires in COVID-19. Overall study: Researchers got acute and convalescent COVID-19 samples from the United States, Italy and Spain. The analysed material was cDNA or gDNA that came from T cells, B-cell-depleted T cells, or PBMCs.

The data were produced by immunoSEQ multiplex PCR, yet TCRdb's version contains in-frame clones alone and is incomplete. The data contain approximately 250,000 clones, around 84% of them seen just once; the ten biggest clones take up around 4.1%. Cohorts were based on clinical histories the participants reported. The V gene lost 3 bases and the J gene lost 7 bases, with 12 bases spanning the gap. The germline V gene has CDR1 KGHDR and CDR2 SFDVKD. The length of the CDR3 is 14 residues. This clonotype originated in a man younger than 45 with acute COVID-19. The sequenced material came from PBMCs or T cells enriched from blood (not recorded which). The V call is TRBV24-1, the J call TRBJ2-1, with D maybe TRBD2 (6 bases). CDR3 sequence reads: CATSDARDLNEQFF. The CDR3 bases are TGTGCCACCAGTGATGCCCGGGACTTAAATGAGCAGTTCTTC.